This TCR beta chain stems from a study of T cell responses to AZD1222 COVID-19 vaccine. Profiling relied on immunoSEQ multiplex PCR, and the TCRdb table lists in-frame clones only, not all of them. The sample lists around 170,000 clones, roughly 88% seen once, with 0.95% to 1% in the top ten. Trimming took 9 bases from V and 2 from J; bases not matched to a gene: 15. This CDR3 has 17 amino acids. Germline CDR1 MGHRA, CDR2 YSYEKL. The source of this sequence is an adult in good health. The specimen was peripheral blood, collected on day 0 of AZD1222 vaccination. This chain joins TRBV4-1 and TRBJ2-7; TRBD2 matches 11 bases. CDR3 sequence: CASRREILAGDAYEQYF. CDR3 nucleotides: TGCGCCAGTCGAAGGGAAATACTAGCGGGGGATGCCTACGAGCAGTACTTC.